Given below is one T cell receptor beta chain in context. Its antigen is currently unknown. After isolation, RNA underwent reverse transcription to generate cDNA as the sequencing template. Assay used: immunoSEQ multiplex PCR; TCRdb lists only in-frame clones, some missing. The sample yields about 200,000 clones, more than 30% seen once. This CDR3 is 11 amino acids long. Looked up from germline, CDR1 is SNHLY and CDR2 is FYNNEI. V was clipped by 5 bases and J by 5 bases, with 5 bases between them. This sample is drawn from a study of CD8+ T cells in alopecia areata. The study, taken as a whole, reports: More clonal than normal scalp was lesional scalp, particularly alopecia totalis/universalis.

As to treatment: oral pan-JAK inhibitor, 5-10 mg twice daily. Peripheral blood and lesional scalp punch biopsies were taken from alopecia areata patients. This chain uses TRBV2 with TRBJ2-3, with D unclear. This TCR came from a human donor with alopecia areata. The source was CD4+ T cells sorted from blood, collected between weeks 30 and 35, from a patient treated with tofacitinib. The DNA for the CDR3 is TGTGCCAGCAGTATACAAGATACGCAGTATTTT. Its translation is CASSIQDTQYF.